These T cell receptor beta chains were read from a single sample in a study of blood T cell repertoires in COVID-19. Data came from immunoSEQ multiplex PCR; TCRdb stores just in-frame clones and leaves some out. The data contain just under 350,000 clones, about 90% of them singletons. The specimen was peripheral blood. Source of these receptors: a woman younger than 30 who had recovered from COVID-19. The CDR3 runs from the conserved cysteine through the conserved F or W. A D gene is named only where the DNA matches it firmly. Clone size is shown for a subset of rows, as once, few, many or a class of expanded clone.

v_call: TRBV30; d_call: TRBD2; clone_size: .; j_call: TRBJ2-3; cdr3_nt: TGTGCCTGGACTAGCGGGAGAGCAGATACGCAGTATTTT; cdr3_aa: CAWTSGRADTQYF
v_call: TRBV2; d_call: TRBD2; clone_size: .; j_call: TRBJ2-3; cdr3_nt: TGTGCCAGCAGCGCCTACCTAGCGGGGGGGGCAGATACGCAGTATTTT; cdr3_aa: CASSAYLAGGADTQYF
v_call: TRBV6-5; d_call: TRBD1; clone_size: .; j_call: TRBJ2-5; cdr3_nt: TGTGCCACCACGGGGCGACAGGGAAGGGGAGAGACCCAGTACTTC; cdr3_aa: CATTGRQGRGETQYF
v_call: TRBV7-9; d_call: .; clone_size: .; j_call: TRBJ2-6; cdr3_nt: TGTGCCAGCAGCTTACTCAGGGCTGGGGCCAACGTCCTGACTTTC; cdr3_aa: CASSLLRAGANVLTF
v_call: TRBV7-7; d_call: TRBD2; clone_size: .; j_call: TRBJ2-3; cdr3_nt: TGTGCCAGCAGCGCCTGGGGGGGTAGGGCAGATACGCAGTATTTT; cdr3_aa: CASSAWGGRADTQYF
v_call: TRBV4-2; d_call: .; clone_size: .; j_call: TRBJ1-3; cdr3_nt: TGTGCCAGCAGACCCACAGGCTCTGGAAACACCATATATTTT; cdr3_aa: CASRPTGSGNTIYF
v_call: TRBV5-6; d_call: TRBD1; clone_size: .; j_call: TRBJ2-3; cdr3_nt: TGTGCCAGCAGCATCGACAGGGCAGCCACAGATACGCAGTATTTT; cdr3_aa: CASSIDRAATDTQYF
v_call: TRBV9; d_call: .; clone_size: .; j_call: TRBJ2-1; cdr3_nt: TGTGCCAGCAGCCTCACGGGAGACTACAATGAGCAGTTCTTC; cdr3_aa: CASSLTGDYNEQFF
v_call: TRBV9; d_call: TRBD1; clone_size: .; j_call: TRBJ2-5; cdr3_nt: TGTGCCAGCAGCGCCCAGGGGGTCGGGGAGACCCAGTACTTC; cdr3_aa: CASSAQGVGETQYF
v_call: TRBV5-1; d_call: .; clone_size: .; j_call: TRBJ1-6; cdr3_nt: TGCGCCAGCAGCTTGCAGGGGACCGATAATTCACCCCTCCACTTT; cdr3_aa: CASSLQGTDNSPLHF
v_call: TRBV10-3; d_call: .; clone_size: .; j_call: TRBJ2-1; cdr3_nt: TGTGCCATCTCCGGGACTGGCGGGTTGAATGAGCAGTTCTTC; cdr3_aa: CAISGTGGLNEQFF
v_call: TRBV19; d_call: TRBD1; clone_size: .; j_call: TRBJ1-5; cdr3_nt: TGTGCCAGTAGTATGGCAGACAGGGAGTCCCAGCCCCAGCATTTT; cdr3_aa: CASSMADRESQPQHF
v_call: TRBV4-3; d_call: TRBD1; clone_size: .; j_call: TRBJ1-1; cdr3_nt: TGCGCCAGCAGCCCTAGAGGGGGCACCACTGAAGCTTTCTTT; cdr3_aa: CASSPRGGTTEAFF
v_call: TRBV10-1; d_call: .; clone_size: once; j_call: TRBJ2-1; cdr3_nt: TGCGCCAGCAGTGAGTCAGGAGGCAGGGGAAGGGATGAGCAGTTCTTC; cdr3_aa: CASSESGGRGRDEQFF
v_call: TRBV5-1; d_call: TRBD2; clone_size: .; j_call: TRBJ2-1; cdr3_nt: TGCGCCAGCAGCCTATCAGGGACTAGCCGCTACAATGAGCAGTTCTTC; cdr3_aa: CASSLSGTSRYNEQFF
v_call: TRBV2; d_call: TRBD2; clone_size: .; j_call: TRBJ2-1; cdr3_nt: TGTGCCAGCTTGGGACTAGCGGGAGACGCGGAGCAGTTCTTC; cdr3_aa: CASLGLAGDAEQFF
v_call: TRBV5-1; d_call: .; clone_size: .; j_call: TRBJ1-4; cdr3_nt: TGCGCCAGCAGCGACAACGTCGGAGGTGAAAAACTGTTTTTT; cdr3_aa: CASSDNVGGEKLFF
v_call: TRBV12-5; d_call: TRBD2; clone_size: .; j_call: TRBJ2-3; cdr3_nt: TGTGCTACCCCACCCCCGGGACTAGCGGCTAGCACAGATACGCAGTATTTT; cdr3_aa: CATPPPGLAASTDTQYF
v_call: TRBV19; d_call: TRBD1; clone_size: .; j_call: TRBJ1-5; cdr3_nt: TGTGCCAGTAGTACCTGGGACAGGGCATTCGATCAGCCCCAGCATTTT; cdr3_aa: CASSTWDRAFDQPQHF
v_call: TRBV9; d_call: .; clone_size: .; j_call: TRBJ1-2; cdr3_nt: TGTGCCAGCAGCCTAAACTATGGCTACACCTTC; cdr3_aa: CASSLNYGYTF
v_call: TRBV27; d_call: TRBD2; clone_size: .; j_call: TRBJ2-3; cdr3_nt: TGTGCTGTAGCGGGGGGGGCCACAGATACGCAGTATTTT; cdr3_aa: CAVAGGATDTQYF
v_call: TRBV18; d_call: .; clone_size: .; j_call: TRBJ2-3; cdr3_nt: TGTGCCAGCTCACCACCGTCCCACACAGATACGCAGTATTTT; cdr3_aa: CASSPPSHTDTQYF
v_call: TRBV24-1; d_call: .; clone_size: .; j_call: TRBJ2-1; cdr3_nt: TGTGCCACCAGTGATTGGGGAGCCCCGCAGTTCTTC; cdr3_aa: CATSDWGAPQFF
v_call: TRBV6-1; d_call: .; clone_size: .; j_call: TRBJ2-3; cdr3_nt: TGTGCCAGCAGTGAAGGGCCGGGAGATGGCACAGATACGCAGTATTTT; cdr3_aa: CASSEGPGDGTDTQYF
v_call: TRBV6-5; d_call: TRBD2; clone_size: .; j_call: TRBJ2-3; cdr3_nt: TGTGCCAGCAGTTACTCGCGACTAGCGCCCCGAGATACGCAGTATTTT; cdr3_aa: CASSYSRLAPRDTQYF
v_call: TRBV4-1; d_call: TRBD2; clone_size: .; j_call: TRBJ2-3; cdr3_nt: TGCGCCAGCAGCCTGTATCGACTTAGCGGGAGGGAGCCAAGCACAGATACGCAGTATTTT; cdr3_aa: CASSLYRLSGREPSTDTQYF
v_call: TRBV30; d_call: TRBD2; clone_size: .; j_call: TRBJ2-5; cdr3_nt: TGTGCCTGGAGTGTAGGCTTACGGACTAGCGGGAGGGGAGAGACCCAGTACTTC; cdr3_aa: CAWSVGLRTSGRGETQYF
v_call: TRBV6-5; d_call: .; clone_size: .; j_call: TRBJ1-5; cdr3_nt: TGTGCCAGCAGTTACGAGCAGGGTAGCAATCAGCCCCAGCATTTT; cdr3_aa: CASSYEQGSNQPQHF
v_call: TRBV7-2; d_call: .; clone_size: .; j_call: TRBJ2-4; cdr3_nt: TGTGCCAGCAGCTTAGAAGGTTGGGGGGTTAAAAACATTCAGTACTTC; cdr3_aa: CASSLEGWGVKNIQYF
v_call: TRBV12-5; d_call: TRBD2; clone_size: .; j_call: TRBJ2-1; cdr3_nt: TGTGCTAGTGGTTTGCTTCGACTAGCGGGAGCAAACAATGAGCAGTTCTTC; cdr3_aa: CASGLLRLAGANNEQFF
v_call: TRBV10-1; d_call: TRBD2; clone_size: .; j_call: TRBJ2-5; cdr3_nt: TGCGCCAGCAGTGAGACCCGGACTAGCGGGGAGGACGGGACCCAGTACTTC; cdr3_aa: CASSETRTSGEDGTQYF
v_call: TRBV10-2; d_call: .; clone_size: .; j_call: TRBJ2-6; cdr3_nt: TGCGCCAGCAGTGAGCCCAGGGCCTCTGGGGCCAACGTCCTGACTTTC; cdr3_aa: CASSEPRASGANVLTF